This TCR beta chain was captured in a study of T cells in Graves' hyperthyroidism and ophthalmopathy. Study observations and caveats: Among clonotypes expanded in thyroid above 0.001, most were also found in blood. In the analysis, a 13 V-J model separated ophthalmopathy from stable hyperthyroidism.

Germline CDR1 reads SEHNR; CDR2 reads FQNEAQ (reference sequence). Trimming left V 5 bases short and J 2 bases short, with 15 bases between. The CDR3 consists of 15 residues. From RNA transcripts, TCR beta CDR3 regions were amplified. Carried out on the TCR CDR3, a first-round RT-PCR used the HTBI primer set. TCRdb ran MiXCR on the multiplex PCR reads and lists one entry per CDR3 protein. In the table there are 700,000 or so distinct CDR3 sequences, less than 20% of which are singletons. Notes on this clonotype: Antigen: not known.

This TCR was sampled from a man younger than 35 with Graves' hyperthyroidism. Sequenced input: blood. The genes are TRBV7-9 and TRBJ2-5; D perhaps matches TRBD1 (6 bases). The chain's CDR3 is CASSNGQRNQETQYF. The CDR3 DNA sequence: TGTGCCAGCAGCAATGGACAGAGGAATCAAGAGACCCAGTACTTC.